One and the same sample provided the 32 T cell receptor beta chains below, sequenced in a study of cytomegalovirus exposure and HLA in healthy donors. Researchers ran the PCR with 60 Vbeta and 13 Jbeta primers. Assay: immunoSEQ multiplex PCR; the TCRdb copy retains only in-frame clones and omits some. The table has about 130,000 clones, over 70% seen once. Sequenced: PBMCs. These receptors all come from a woman aged 40 to 50 in good health and CMV-seronegative.

A single count supports this clone. The rearrangement uses TRBV18 and TRBJ1-5; D may be TRBD1 (5 bases). The germline gives CDR1 KGHSH, CDR2 LQKENI. V shed 2 bases and J shed 0 bases, with 14 bases lying between them. There are 17 residues in the CDR3. CDR3 nucleotides: TGTGCCAGCTCACCATTTGGCCGGGGGTTTAGCAATCAGCCCCAGCATTTT. It encodes CASSPFGRGFSNQPQHF.

This clone has only a few counts. The chain recombines TRBV28 with TRBJ2-7; D is perhaps TRBD1 (5 bases). The CDR3 has 17 amino acids. The V and J ends lost 5 bases and 5 bases respectively, with 25 bases between them. Germline CDR1 reads MDHEN; CDR2 reads SYDVKM. CDR3 in DNA: TGTGCCAGCAGTATCGACAGTCGGGCATACACCGAAAACGAGCAGTACTTC. It yields the protein CASSIDSRAYTENEQYF.

The chain joins TRBV6-1 to TRBJ1-4; unclear D gene. Between the trimmed V and J ends, which lost 4 bases and 11 bases, there was a span of 23 bases. Per the germline V gene, CDR1 is MNHNS and CDR2 is SASEGT. There are 16 residues in the CDR3. The CDR3 spells CASSANGSPGTRKLFF. Written as DNA, the CDR3 is TGTGCCAGCAGTGCTAACGGGAGCCCTGGCACGAGGAAACTGTTTTTT.

There are a few counts of this clone. The junction departs from germline at one end; a sequencing error may be responsible. This chain joins TRBV27 and TRBJ2-7; the match to TRBD1 covers 11 bases. The CDR3 spans 13 residues. Germline loops: CDR1 MNHEY, CDR2 SMNVEV (reference sequence). CDR3 residues: CASSTGTGGKVSF. The CDR3 DNA is TGTGCCAGCAGCACCGGGACAGGGGGAAAGGTTTCCTTC.

In its sample, this clone was seen once. The chain employs TRBV6-6 and TRBJ1-2; 11 bases agree with TRBD1. This CDR3 comprises 14 residues. The germline V gene has CDR1 MNHNY and CDR2 SVGAGI (reference sequence). Trimming took 5 bases from V and 7 from J; bases not matched to a gene: 6. The CDR3 region has the DNA TGTGCCAGCAGTCCCGGACAGGGGGCAGGTGGCTACACCTTC. This codes for CASSPGQGAGGYTF.

The gene calls are TRBV5-1 and TRBJ2-5; D is uncertain. The germline CDR1 and CDR2 sequences are SGHRS and YFSETQ. The CDR3 has 14 amino acids. V lost 3 bases and J 1 base, leaving 10 bases between the germline ends. The CDR3 is CASSSPGPQETQYF. CDR3 sequence (DNA): TGCGCCAGCAGCTCCCCGGGTCCCCAAGAGACCCAGTACTTC.

This clone has just a few counts. An end of the junction does not agree with germline; a read error may underlie this. V usage is TRBV10-3 and J usage is TRBJ2-6, with 7 bases fitting TRBD2. Germline V gene data show CDR1 as ENHRY and CDR2 as SYGVKD. The CDR3 is 18 residues long. In DNA form, the CDR3 reads TGTGCCATCAGTGTAGGGGCTAGCGGTAAATCTGGGGCCAACGGCCTGACTTTC. This encodes CAISVGASGKSGANGLTF.

This clone was detected only once. The chain is built from TRBV5-1 and TRBJ1-4; no definite D call. Germline assignment: CDR1 SGHRS and CDR2 YFSETQ. This CDR3 comprises 14 residues. The V end lost 3 bases, the J end lost 5 bases, and 11 bases lay between the germline ends. CDR3 nucleotide sequence: TGCGCCAGCAGCTCGGGGAATTTCAATGAAAAACTGTTTTTT. Its translation is CASSSGNFNEKLFF.

The chain links TRBV10-1 to TRBJ2-1; TRBD1 might be the D (6 bases). The CDR3 spans 13 residues. Germline V gene lookup returns CDR1 WNHNN and CDR2 SYGVQD (reference sequence). Deletions cut 4 bases from V and 8 bases from J, with 12 bases between. The CDR3 nucleotides read TGCGCCAGCAGTGTACAGGGATCCGATGAGCAGTTCTTC. Amino acid sequence: CASSVQGSDEQFF.

This sequence joins TRBV27 and TRBJ2-1; 12 positions match TRBD2. This CDR3 is built from 19 residues. Germline CDR1 reads MNHEY; CDR2 reads SMNVEV (reference sequence). The V segment lost 6 bases and the J segment 5 bases; nucleotides outside the gene matches: 17. The chain's CDR3 is CASRRIIRTSGDQDNEQFF. The CDR3 DNA reads TGTGCCAGCAGGAGGATCATTCGGACTAGCGGGGATCAGGACAATGAGCAGTTCTTC.

The chain employs TRBV28 and TRBJ2-4; 12 bases map to TRBD2. Germline V gene data show CDR1 as MDHEN and CDR2 as SYDVKM. The CDR3 runs to 19 residues. V gave up 5 bases and J gave up 8 bases; unmatched junction bases: 19. The CDR3, as DNA: TGTGCCAGCAGTGTAAACTCCTTCTCTAGCGGGAGGGCCAGAGACATTCAGTACTTC. Its protein is CASSVNSFSSGRARDIQYF.

This clone has just a few counts. The chain is built from TRBV27 and TRBJ1-1; no reliable D call. V was clipped by 2 bases and J by 1 base, with 5 bases between them. Per the germline V gene, CDR1 is MNHEY and CDR2 is SMNVEV (reference sequence). The CDR3 is 13 amino acids. The CDR3 nucleotides read TGTGCCAGCAGTTTAAAACAGAACACTGAAGCTTTCTTT. Protein sequence: CASSLKQNTEAFF.

The genes are TRBV20-1 and TRBJ1-1, with 9 nucleotides matching TRBD1. There are 11 residues in the CDR3. V was clipped by 5 bases and J by 10 bases; unmatched bases: 5. Germline CDR1 DFQATT, CDR2 SNEGSKA (reference sequence). The CDR3 region is CSASPGQGAFF. The CDR3 DNA follows: TGCAGTGCTTCTCCGGGACAGGGAGCTTTCTTT.

V usage is TRBV27 and J usage is TRBJ1-2, with unresolved D. Per germline, CDR1 MNHEY and CDR2 SMNVEV (reference sequence). The length of the CDR3 is 16 residues. The germline V and J ends were trimmed by 5 bases and 1 base, with 17 bases remaining between them. CDR3 sequence reads: CASSPLAAEINYGYTF. The DNA of the CDR3 is TGTGCCAGCAGTCCTCTGGCGGCGGAGATTAACTATGGCTACACCTTC.

The chain recombines TRBV9 with TRBJ2-5; TRBD2 might be the D (5 bases). CDR1 SGDLS and CDR2 YYNGEE come from the germline V gene. This CDR3 contains 15 residues. Deletions cut 4 bases from V and 5 bases from J, with 18 bases between. In DNA form, the CDR3 reads TGTGCCAGCAGCATCGGACCCGGAGGTGAGGAGACCCAGTACTTC. Its protein product is CASSIGPGGEETQYF.

This chain joins TRBV6-1 and TRBJ2-5; 7 bases are a match to TRBD1. The CDR3 has 13 amino acids. Germline loops: CDR1 MNHNS, CDR2 SASEGT. The ends lost 6 bases at V and 3 bases at J; junction bases unmatched: 4. CDR3 amino acids: CASRDRAKETQYF. DNA of the CDR3: TGTGCCAGCAGAGACAGGGCGAAAGAGACCCAGTACTTC.

This chain links TRBV19 with TRBJ2-1, with 10 bases matching TRBD2. The germline V gene encodes CDR1 LNHDA and CDR2 SQIVND (reference sequence). This CDR3 has 17 residues. V shed 6 bases, J shed 0 bases, and the junction held 8 bases outside the gene matches. The CDR3 nucleotides read TGTGCCAGTAGCCCGGGACTAGCGATTAGCTCCTACAATGAGCAGTTCTTC. Residues: CASSPGLAISSYNEQFF.

The V gene is TRBV27, the J gene TRBJ2-5; D is undetermined. V was cut by 0 bases and J by 5 bases, with 10 bases left in between. The CDR3 has 14 amino acids. Germline CDR1 and CDR2: MNHEY and SMNVEV (reference sequence). The CDR3 loop reads CASSLSVRRETQYF. DNA for the CDR3: TGTGCCAGCAGTTTATCTGTCCGGCGGGAGACCCAGTACTTC.

The V and J genes are TRBV7-9 and TRBJ2-7, with TRBD2 identical over 9 bases. V lost 5 bases and J lost 2; bases outside the gene matches: 7. The V gene's germline CDR1 is SEHNR and CDR2 FQNEAQ (reference sequence). CDR3 length equals 15 residues. The CDR3, as DNA: TGTGCCAGCAGCACCAGGACTAGCGATGCCTACGAGCAGTACTTC. Translated, it gives CASSTRTSDAYEQYF.

The chain joins TRBV21-1 to TRBJ1-6; TRBD1 is the table's D call and was not checked against the DNA. TRBV21-1 constitutes a pseudogene. This CDR3 is 18 amino acids long. The CDR3 region is CAASGQGACGSYNSPLHF. In nucleotides, the CDR3 is TGTGCCGCAAGCGGGCAGGGGGCCTGTGGGTCCTATAATTCACCCCTCCACTTT.

The CDR3 is CASRKGPGTEAFF. The DNA of the CDR3 is TGTGCCAGCAGAAAGGGGCCCGGAACTGAAGCTTTCTTT. V gene TRBV27 combines with J gene TRBJ1-1, with a weak D call TRBD1 (5 bases). Germline assignment: CDR1 MNHEY and CDR2 SMNVEV (reference sequence). Trimming pared 6 bases from V and 5 bases from J, leaving 13 bases between. The CDR3 is made up of 13 amino acids.

The chain carries TRBV29-1 and TRBJ1-2; 10 nucleotides line up with TRBD1. J gave up 5 bases and V 6 bases, and 9 bases lay outside the gene matches. CDR3 length: 14 amino acids. The germline V gene encodes CDR1 SQVTM and CDR2 ANQGSEA. The CDR3 protein is CSVPGQGVAYGYTF. The CDR3 nucleotides read TGCAGCGTCCCCGGACAGGGGGTCGCTTATGGCTACACCTTC.

This chain connects TRBV6-1 to TRBJ1-1, with D hard to call. Deletions cut 4 bases from V and 5 bases from J, with 14 bases between. CDR1 MNHNS and CDR2 SASEGT come from the germline V gene. CDR3 size: 14 residues. The CDR3 coding sequence is TGTGCCAGCAGTGTTCAATGGGGAGAGACTGAAGCTTTCTTT. This sequence encodes CASSVQWGETEAFF.

This clone was found a few times. The V call is TRBV9, the J call TRBJ2-2, with 8 bases aligning to TRBD1. Losses at the gene ends were 5 bases for V and 5 bases for J; bases not matched to a gene: 5. Per the germline V gene, CDR1 is SGDLS and CDR2 is YYNGEE. The CDR3 has 14 residues. DNA for the CDR3: TGTGCCAGCAGTGACAGGGGTGGGACCGGGGAGCTGTTTTTT. Protein product: CASSDRGGTGELFF. The full variable domain, with the rest looked up from reference TRBV9 and TRBJ2-2, is DSGVTQTPKHLITATGQRVTLRCSPRSGDLSVYWYQQSLDQGLQFLIQYYNGEERAKGNILERFSAQQFPDLHSELNLSSLELGDSALYFCASSDRGGTGELFFGEGSRLTVL.

The V gene is TRBV9, the J gene TRBJ2-3; perhaps TRBD2 as D (6 bases). The CDR3 totals 16 residues. Germline V gene data show CDR1 as SGDLS and CDR2 as YYNGEE. The germline V and J ends were trimmed by 0 bases and 0 bases, with 11 bases remaining between them. DNA of the CDR3: TGTGCCAGCAGCGTAGGGATGCTAGCGAGCACAGATACGCAGTATTTT. Encoded protein: CASSVGMLASTDTQYF.

Points on this clone: The same CDR3 also results from other DNA sequences found in this sample. CDR3 DNA: TGTGCCAGCAAGTTGGCGCGGGAGGGCCCCTACAATGAGCAGTTCTTC. Residues: CASKLAREGPYNEQFF. V usage is TRBV2 and J usage is TRBJ2-1; 9 bases are shared with TRBD2. The length of the CDR3 is 16 residues. Germline lookup yields CDR1 SNHLY and CDR2 FYNNEI. The J segment lost 2 bases and the V segment lost 7 bases, leaving 9 bases of the junction unmatched.

This clone showed up just a few times. The chain combines TRBV5-4 with TRBJ2-3; 8 nucleotides agree with TRBD2. The germline CDR1 and CDR2 sequences are SGHNT and YYREEE (reference sequence). The J segment lost 3 bases and the V segment lost 6 bases, leaving 6 bases of the junction unmatched. The CDR3 length is 14 residues. The chain's CDR3 is CASTGGAGTDTQYF. The CDR3 coding sequence is TGTGCCAGCACCGGGGGGGCCGGGACAGATACGCAGTATTTT.

V usage is TRBV27 and J usage is TRBJ2-5; 9 nucleotides match TRBD1. The tail of the sequence fits TRBJ2-7 better, so the J call may be wrong. Germline V gene data show CDR1 as MNHEY and CDR2 as SMNVEV (reference sequence). There are 14 residues in the CDR3. CDR3 sequence reads: CASSYRTGDSEQYF. In DNA, the CDR3 is TGTGCCAGCAGTTACCGGACAGGGGACTCCGAGCAGTACTTC.

This chain joins TRBV19 and TRBJ1-1; no reliable D call. This CDR3 has 13 residues. Trimming took 3 bases from V and 4 from J, leaving 9 bases between them. CDR1 and CDR2 (germline): LNHDA, SQIVND (reference sequence). CDR3 sequence reads: CASSISFVTEAFF. The CDR3 DNA sequence: TGTGCCAGTAGTATTAGTTTCGTCACTGAAGCTTTCTTT. Filled out from reference TRBV19 and TRBJ1-1, the complete variable domain reads DGGITQSPKYLFRKEGQNVTLSCEQNLNHDAMYWYRQDPGQGLRLIYYSQIVNDFQKGDIAEGYSVSREKKESFPLTVTSAQKNPTAFYLCASSISFVTEAFFGQGTRLTVV.

This clone was detected only a few times. This chain connects TRBV27 to TRBJ2-7, with 8 bases matching TRBD1. The CDR3 totals 15 residues. J lost 0 bases, V lost 6 bases, and 7 bases had no gene match. Germline assignment: CDR1 MNHEY and CDR2 SMNVEV (reference sequence). The CDR3: CASRPTGGSSYEQYF. Written as DNA, the CDR3 is TGTGCCAGCAGACCCACAGGGGGGAGCTCCTACGAGCAGTACTTC.

The rearrangement uses TRBV11-2 and TRBJ2-5, with TRBD2 matching over 9 bases. The CDR3 runs to 19 residues. Per germline, CDR1 SGHAT and CDR2 FQNNGV. V shed 3 bases, J shed 2 bases, and the junction held 16 bases outside the gene matches. CDR3 sequence reads: CASSFTGRAGGGRQETQYF. The CDR3 DNA reads as TGTGCCAGCAGCTTCACCGGGCGAGCGGGGGGCGGTCGGCAAGAGACCCAGTACTTC.

This clone was observed a handful of times. This chain joins TRBV2 and TRBJ2-3; 10 bases are a match to TRBD2. The junction had 15 bases not matched to a gene; V was cut back by 6 bases and J by 3 bases. The length of the CDR3 is 18 residues. Germline lookup yields CDR1 SNHLY and CDR2 FYNNEI. The CDR3 DNA reads as TGTGCCAGCAGCGAACATCCTAGCGGGGGAGGACCTACAGATACGCAGTATTTT. Its translation is CASSEHPSGGGPTDTQYF.